One T cell receptor beta chain is described in this entry. Its antigen remains unidentified. No quality values exist for individual bases; no much larger clone is one base distant. Reads for this sample came from an Illumina HiSeq 1500. The public sequencing data were trimmed at Q25 with fastp and processed into clonotypes with MiXCR by TCRdb, which kept only in-frame beta chains. All rows with the same CDR3 protein become a single entry with the most common DNA and genes. In this sample the table shows roughly 700,000 distinct CDR3 sequences, around a third of which occur a single time. Roughly 20% of the sample is held by the ten biggest clonotypes. The label giving this sample's treatment or condition can be read as: in vitro stimulation with specific CMV peptide epitopes to enrich CMV-specific T cells. The data derive from a study of T cell repertoires in cytomegalovirus infection (dated by TCRdb to the late 2010s). Background on the whole study: Recently identified HLA-C-restricted CMV epitopes, whose presentation resists viral immunomodulation, were targeted by peptide stimulations together with well-studied HLA-B-restricted epitopes. Donor HLA type was relevant to the analysis, as public TCR beta signatures indicated carriage of CMV infection together with the matching HLA type.

The germline V gene supplies CDR1 MDHEN and CDR2 SYDVKM. V is cut by 7 bases and J by 6 bases, and the space between the germline ends is 15 bases. Taken from cysteine to phenylalanine, the CDR3 has 14 residues. The sequence is cut down to CDR3 DNA, 42 bases in frame from base 1. The study at large found these results: The ex vivo response was dominated by HLA-C-restricted CMV-specific TCR beta clonotypes, and the single most frequent clonotype in two of eight donors was supplied by these HLA-C-restricted clonotypes. Carriers of CMV infection plus the relevant HLA type were discriminated by the cumulative frequency of public TCR beta family members in the study cohort and in an independent roughly 370-donor cohort.

The source material was cultured PBMCs, sampled from culture after CMV antigen stimulation. This chain is built from TRBV28 and TRBJ2-2; perhaps TRBD2 is the D gene, with 5 bases matching. The receptor was isolated from a human donor in good health (CMV status not recorded). Some clones in this sample may be carry-over from other donors' samples. The nucleotides are TGTGCCAGCACCTCCTCTCCGGGGTCCGGGGAGCTGTTTTTT. It is translated as CASTSSPGSGELFF.